The 31 T cell receptor beta chains below come from one sample, sequenced in a study of cytomegalovirus exposure and HLA in healthy donors. PCR employed 60 Vbeta and 13 Jbeta primers. Profiled with immunoSEQ multiplex PCR; TCRdb holds only in-frame clones, not every one. The top ten clones hold about 3% of a sample with approximately 90,000 clones, about 70% of them seen once. The sample was PBMCs. These receptor sequences come from a middle-aged man in good health and CMV-seronegative.

This sequence joins TRBV11-1 and TRBJ2-2; 9 bases agree with TRBD1. Germline CDR1 SGHAT, CDR2 FQDESV (reference sequence). J gave up 7 bases and V 1 base, and 7 bases lay outside the gene matches. The CDR3 sequence is 16 residues long. The CDR3 reads CASSLDPGQGNGELFF. The CDR3 DNA sequence: TGTGCCAGCAGCTTAGATCCAGGACAGGGGAACGGGGAGCTGTTTTTT.

This rearrangement joins TRBV5-6 to TRBJ2-3, with a weak D call TRBD2 (6 bases). Germline loops: CDR1 SGHDT, CDR2 YYEEEE. V shed 4 bases and J shed 6 bases, with 21 bases lying between them. This CDR3 is 16 amino acids long. The CDR3 region is CASSGGGIRVVDTQYF. The CDR3 bases are TGTGCCAGCAGCGGTGGGGGGATACGGGTTGTGGATACGCAGTATTTT.

This rearrangement joins TRBV18 to TRBJ1-6, with no clear D. The CDR3 loop spans 16 amino acids. V shed 6 bases and J shed 7 bases, with 19 bases lying between them. Germline V gives CDR1 KGHSH, CDR2 LQKENI. CDR3 region: CASSHGVMSGNSPLHF. The CDR3 nucleotides are TGTGCCAGCTCCCACGGGGTGATGTCGGGGAATTCACCCCTCCACTTT.

The V gene is TRBV5-4, the J gene TRBJ1-1, with 7 bases aligning to TRBD1. Trimming at V came to 0 bases and at J to 8 bases, leaving 4 bases not matched to a gene. The CDR3 runs 13 residues. Germline CDR1 and CDR2: SGHNT and YYREEE (reference sequence). The CDR3 region has the DNA TGTGCCAGCAGCTTGGGACAGGGTGGAGAAGCTTTCTTT. This codes for CASSLGQGGEAFF. Using reference TRBV5-4 and TRBJ1-1 for the parts outside the CDR3, the full variable domain is ETGVTQSPTHLIKTRGQQVTLRCSSQSGHNTVSWYQQALGQGPQFIFQYYREEENGRGNFPPRFSGLQFPNYSSELNVNALELDDSALYLCASSLGQGGEAFFGQGTRLTVV.

The rearrangement uses TRBV27 and TRBJ1-2; 9 bases fit TRBD1. CDR1 is MNHEY, CDR2 SMNVEV, per germline (reference sequence). V was pared by 5 bases and J by 7 bases, with 11 bases of the junction left unmatched. The CDR3 totals 15 residues. Here the CDR3 reads CASSRQGVNSGGYTF. In nucleotides, the CDR3 is TGTGCCAGCAGTCGACAGGGGGTCAACTCGGGTGGCTACACCTTC.

The CDR3 region is CASSIGKSAYEQYF. The DNA of the CDR3 is TGTGCCAGTAGTATAGGTAAATCCGCCTACGAGCAGTACTTC. The chain combines TRBV19 with TRBJ2-7; no firm D call. The CDR3 has 14 amino acids. Germline loops: CDR1 LNHDA, CDR2 SQIVND (reference sequence). V was pared by 1 base and J by 2 bases, with 9 bases between. The variable domain in full, with the rest retrieved from reference TRBV19 and TRBJ2-7, is DGGITQSPKYLFRKEGQNVTLSCEQNLNHDAMYWYRQDPGQGLRLIYYSQIVNDFQKGDIAEGYSVSREKKESFPLTVTSAQKNPTAFYLCASSIGKSAYEQYFGPGTRLTVT.

This clone was seen more than once but under ten times. The gene calls are TRBV11-2 and TRBJ2-1; 10 bases are a match to TRBD2. Germline-derived CDR1 and CDR2 are SGHAT and FQNNGV. The CDR3 contains 14 residues. Trimming at V came to 3 bases and at J to 6 bases, leaving 2 bases not matched to a gene. CDR3 DNA: TGTGCCAGCAGCTTTAGCGGGGGGAGCAATGAGCAGTTCTTC. Translation gives CASSFSGGSNEQFF. Combining the CDR3 with reference TRBV11-2 and TRBJ2-1 gives the whole variable domain EAGVAQSPRYKIIEKRQSVAFWCNPISGHATLYWYQQILGQGPKLLIQFQNNGVVDDSQLPKDRFSAERLKGVDSTLKIQPAKLEDSAVYLCASSFSGGSNEQFFGPGTRLTVL.

V is TRBV5-5 and J is TRBJ1-5; 8 bases agree with TRBD1. The CDR3 is 15 residues long. From germline, CDR1 is SGHKS and CDR2 YYEKEE (reference sequence). V shed 0 bases and J 6 bases; nucleotides not matched to a gene: 5. The CDR3 nucleotides are TGTGCCAGCAGCTTGGCAGGGGGCGTTGGTCAGCCCCAGCATTTT. Residues: CASSLAGGVGQPQHF.

This clone was detected only a few times. V and J are TRBV6-5 and TRBJ2-3; D might be TRBD2 (6 bases). V gave up 5 bases and J gave up 4 bases, with 16 bases separating them. Looked up from germline, CDR1 is MNHEY and CDR2 is SVGAGI. This CDR3 has 15 amino acids. CDR3 loop: CASSPRGVGPDTQYF. In DNA, the CDR3 is TGTGCCAGCAGTCCTCGCGGGGTGGGGCCAGATACGCAGTATTTT.

The chain couples TRBV21-1 to TRBJ1-1; the table assigns TRBD1, which was not confirmed against the DNA. TRBV21-1 is termed a pseudogene. The CDR3 has 15 residues. Here the CDR3 reads CASSSRDRMNTEAFF. The CDR3 DNA reads TGTGCCAGCAGCTCCCGGGACAGAATGAACACTGAAGCTTTCTTT.

V and J are TRBV29-1 and TRBJ1-4, with D possibly matching TRBD1 (6 bases). V lost 7 bases to trimming and J lost 10 bases, with 22 bases between them. The CDR3 consists of 14 residues. The germline CDR1 and CDR2 sequences are SQVTM and ANQGSEA. The CDR3 DNA reads TGCAGCGGTCTTAACCCTGGACAGCCTTTAAAACTGTTTTTT. Its protein is CSGLNPGQPLKLFF.

J is TRBJ2-3 and V is TRBV27; TRBD2 agrees at 8 bases. V lost 2 bases and J lost 6; bases outside the gene matches: 7. Germline CDR1 is MNHEY and CDR2 is SMNVEV (reference sequence). This CDR3 has 15 residues. CDR3: CASSLLRPSGDTQYF. The CDR3 DNA follows: TGTGCCAGCAGTTTACTTCGTCCTAGCGGGGATACGCAGTATTTT.

This clone was recorded a few times. The CDR3 region has the DNA TGTGCCAGCAGCGCGTGGGACAGGGAAGATCAGCCCCAGCATTTT. Its translation is CASSAWDREDQPQHF. This chain links TRBV7-9 with TRBJ1-5; 9 bases map to TRBD1. V trimming: 5 bases; J trimming: 5 bases; junction bases outside the gene matches: 7. The CDR3 extends over 15 amino acids. Germline CDR1 reads SEHNR; CDR2 reads FQNEAQ (reference sequence).

This chain joins TRBV4-3 and TRBJ2-7; tentative D call: TRBD1 (5 bases). From germline, CDR1 is LGHNA and CDR2 YSLEER. The ends were cut back, 0 bases at V and 1 base at J, with 13 bases in the middle. CDR3 length: 16 residues. The CDR3 protein is CASSQDFTGPSYEQYF. The CDR3 DNA sequence: TGCGCCAGCAGCCAAGACTTCACAGGCCCTTCCTACGAGCAGTACTTC.

The chain is built from TRBV19 and TRBJ1-6; TRBD1 is a possible D gene (5 bases). Germline V gene lookup returns CDR1 LNHDA and CDR2 SQIVND (reference sequence). CDR3 size: 15 residues. Trimming removed 2 bases at V and 6 bases at J, with 11 bases between. The CDR3 reads CASSIIGGGNSPLHF. The CDR3 coding sequence is TGTGCCAGTAGTATAATCGGCGGGGGTAATTCACCCCTCCACTTT.

In this sample, this clone turned up once. The chain couples TRBV19 to TRBJ1-5; D call uncertain. V lost 3 bases to trimming and J lost 2 bases, with 14 bases between them. The V gene's germline CDR1 is LNHDA and CDR2 SQIVND (reference sequence). The CDR3 consists of 16 residues. Here the CDR3 DNA reads TGTGCCAGTAGTATCCGCCCGAACACCGGCAATCAGCCCCAGCATTTT. Protein: CASSIRPNTGNQPQHF.

The V call is TRBV6-1, the J call TRBJ1-1, with D unclear. Trimming shortened V by 6 bases and J by 1 base, and 9 bases separated the two germline ends. This CDR3 has 13 amino acids. The germline gives CDR1 MNHNS, CDR2 SASEGT. The CDR3 here is CASRVTGNTEAFF. The CDR3 region has the DNA TGTGCCAGCAGAGTCACGGGGAACACTGAAGCTTTCTTT.

This clone came up a few times. The chain has TRBV6-5 and TRBJ2-7; a weak D match, TRBD1 (5 bases). The ends were cut back, 2 bases at V and 1 base at J, with 9 bases in the middle. The CDR3 has 14 amino acids. CDR1 and CDR2 from the germline V gene are MNHEY and SVGAGI. The CDR3: CASSYMPGSYEQYF. CDR3 nucleotide sequence: TGTGCCAGCAGTTACATGCCAGGGTCCTACGAGCAGTACTTC.

The genes are TRBV29-1 and TRBJ1-1; D gene unclear. Between the trimmed V and J ends, which lost 7 bases and 1 base, there was a span of 16 bases. CDR3 length: 14 amino acids. The germline V gene has CDR1 SQVTM and CDR2 ANQGSEA. CDR3 in DNA: TGCAGCGATAACGACTGGAGAGGGAACACTGAAGCTTTCTTT. Its translation: CSDNDWRGNTEAFF.

This clone appeared a single time. CDR3 sequence reads: CASSAPGGTYYGYTF. The CDR3 DNA is TGTGCCAGTAGTGCCCCCGGCGGGACGTACTATGGCTACACCTTC. J is TRBJ1-2 and V is TRBV19; D might be TRBD1 (5 bases). V was cut by 5 bases and J by 3 bases, with 16 bases left in between. Germline V gene sequence: CDR1 LNHDA, CDR2 SQIVND (reference sequence). The CDR3 has 15 residues. The whole variable domain, remainder taken from reference TRBV19 and TRBJ1-2, is DGGITQSPKYLFRKEGQNVTLSCEQNLNHDAMYWYRQDPGQGLRLIYYSQIVNDFQKGDIAEGYSVSREKKESFPLTVTSAQKNPTAFYLCASSAPGGTYYGYTFGSGTRLTVV.

A few counts support this clone. The V and J genes are TRBV19 and TRBJ2-2; 8 nucleotides line up with TRBD2. Germline CDR1 reads LNHDA; CDR2 reads SQIVND (reference sequence). This CDR3 comprises 14 residues. The V and J ends lost 8 bases and 7 bases, in that order; junction bases with no gene match: 9. The CDR3 loop reads CASYPGGHIGELFF. The CDR3 nucleotides read TGTGCCAGTTATCCGGGGGGGCATATCGGGGAGCTGTTTTTT.

This chain joins TRBV7-9 and TRBJ2-3; TRBD2 matches 10 bases. This CDR3 has 16 residues. Unmatched junction bases numbered 11, after V lost 5 bases and J lost 6 bases. CDR1 and CDR2 from the germline V gene are SEHNR and FQNEAQ (reference sequence). The CDR3 region has the DNA TGTGCCAGCAGCCCCCGCGGGACTAGCGCTGGGGATACGCAGTATTTT. It encodes CASSPRGTSAGDTQYF.

The V and J genes are TRBV28 and TRBJ2-1; D might be TRBD1 (5 bases). Trimming stripped 5 bases from V and 5 bases from J, with 16 bases between. The germline CDR1 and CDR2 sequences are MDHEN and SYDVKM. The CDR3 runs to 15 residues. The CDR3 protein is CASSETIGDDNEQFF. The CDR3 DNA sequence: TGTGCCAGCAGTGAGACAATAGGGGATGACAATGAGCAGTTCTTC.

V is TRBV7-9 and J is TRBJ1-1; 7 nucleotides match TRBD1. Losses at the gene ends were 5 bases for V and 3 bases for J; bases not matched to a gene: 12. The germline V gene encodes CDR1 SEHNR and CDR2 FQNEAQ (reference sequence). The CDR3 contains 16 residues. This CDR3 reads CASSGTGQTDYTEAFF. In DNA form, the CDR3 reads TGTGCCAGCAGCGGCACGGGACAGACCGATTACACTGAAGCTTTCTTT.

The chain couples TRBV5-8 to TRBJ1-5; a possible D gene is TRBD1 (5 bases). CDR3 length: 15 amino acids. CDR1 is SGHTS and CDR2 is YDEGEE in the germline V gene. The V end was cut by 4 bases, the J end by 7 bases, with 18 bases between. The chain's CDR3 is CASSHTFGGNQPQHF. CDR3 sequence (DNA): TGTGCCAGCAGCCACACTTTCGGGGGGAACCAGCCCCAGCATTTT.

V gene TRBV27 combines with J gene TRBJ1-1, with unresolved D. The CDR3 length is 13 residues. In germline, CDR1 is MNHEY, CDR2 SMNVEV (reference sequence). With 3 bases removed from V and 5 bases from J, the gap between germline ends came to 10 bases. CDR3 DNA: TGTGCCAGCAGTTTGTTTAGTAGAACTGAAGCTTTCTTT. It specifies CASSLFSRTEAFF.

This sequence joins TRBV5-5 and TRBJ2-7, with D uncertain. Between the trimmed V and J ends, which lost 4 bases and 2 bases, there was a span of 10 bases. In germline, CDR1 is SGHKS, CDR2 YYEKEE (reference sequence). This CDR3 region has 13 residues. CDR3 sequence reads: CASSITLAYEQYF. The CDR3 DNA sequence: TGTGCCAGCAGCATAACTCTCGCCTACGAGCAGTACTTC.

This rearrangement joins TRBV5-5 to TRBJ1-4, with 7 bases fitting TRBD1. This CDR3 has 18 residues. V was pared by 3 bases and J by 0 bases, with 11 bases of the junction left unmatched. Germline-derived CDR1 and CDR2 are SGHKS and YYEKEE (reference sequence). CDR3 nucleotide sequence: TGTGCCAGCAGCTCGACGACAGGGCTGTTTGCAACTAATGAAAAACTGTTTTTT. Residues: CASSSTTGLFATNEKLFF.

The chain has TRBV4-1 and TRBJ2-7; D is perhaps TRBD2 (7 bases). CDR1 is MGHRA and CDR2 is YSYEKL in the germline V gene. Trimming shortened V by 0 bases and J by 6 bases, and 18 bases separated the two germline ends. The CDR3 totals 16 residues. This CDR3 reads CASSQEGGGYIGEQYV. CDR3 nucleotide sequence: TGCGCCAGCAGCCAAGAGGGGGGGGGCTACATCGGCGAGCAGTACGTC.

The chain links TRBV6-1 to TRBJ2-5; 11 bases line up with TRBD2. J lost 4 bases, V lost 8 bases, and 9 bases had no gene match. The CDR3 extends over 15 amino acids. From germline, CDR1 is MNHNS and CDR2 SASEGT. CDR3 region: CASGSIAGGLETQYF. The CDR3 DNA follows: TGTGCCAGCGGATCAATAGCGGGGGGGCTAGAGACCCAGTACTTC.

J is TRBJ2-3 and V is TRBV4-3, with 9 nucleotides matching TRBD2. There are 13 residues in the CDR3. CDR1 is LGHNA, CDR2 YSLEER, per germline. The CDR3 sequence: CAGSGGLTDTQYF. CDR3 DNA: TGCGCTGGGAGCGGGGGGCTCACAGATACGCAGTATTTT.